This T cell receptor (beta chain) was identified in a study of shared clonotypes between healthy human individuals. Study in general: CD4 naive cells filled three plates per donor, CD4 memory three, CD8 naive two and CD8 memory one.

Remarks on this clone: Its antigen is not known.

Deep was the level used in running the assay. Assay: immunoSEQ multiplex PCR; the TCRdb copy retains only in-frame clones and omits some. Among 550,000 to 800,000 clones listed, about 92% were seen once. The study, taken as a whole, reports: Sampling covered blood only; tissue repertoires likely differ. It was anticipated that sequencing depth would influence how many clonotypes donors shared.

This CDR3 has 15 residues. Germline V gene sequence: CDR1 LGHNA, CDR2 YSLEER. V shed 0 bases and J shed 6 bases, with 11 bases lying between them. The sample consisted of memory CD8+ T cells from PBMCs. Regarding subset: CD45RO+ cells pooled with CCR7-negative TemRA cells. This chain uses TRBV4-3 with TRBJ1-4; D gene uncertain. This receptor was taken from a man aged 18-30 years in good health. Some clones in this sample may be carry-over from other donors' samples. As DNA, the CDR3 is TGCGCCAGCAGCCAAGAGATAGGGCTGTATGAAAAACTGTTTTTT. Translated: CASSQEIGLYEKLFF.